The clone carrying this T cell receptor (beta chain) has only a few counts. This sample stems from a study of cytomegalovirus exposure and HLA in healthy donors. Looking at the study overall: According to later analysis, the same platform produced the 120 validation and several hundred first-cohort repertoires.

Per germline, CDR1 MNHNS and CDR2 SASEGT. The CDR3 runs 14 residues. V lost 8 bases to trimming and J lost 1 base; unmatched junction nucleotides: 5. Libraries were prepared by immunoSEQ multiplex PCR; TCRdb keeps only in-frame clonotypes and omits some of them. The sample records about 49,000 clones, about 90% being singletons. The receptor's source is a man between 18 and 29 years old in good health and CMV-seronegative. This chain joins TRBV6-1 and TRBJ2-1, with 7 bases that match TRBD1. Material: PBMCs. In DNA form, the CDR3 reads TGTGCCAGCCTAGGGGGCTTTTCCTACAATGAGCAGTTCTTC. Amino acid sequence: CASLGGFSYNEQFF.